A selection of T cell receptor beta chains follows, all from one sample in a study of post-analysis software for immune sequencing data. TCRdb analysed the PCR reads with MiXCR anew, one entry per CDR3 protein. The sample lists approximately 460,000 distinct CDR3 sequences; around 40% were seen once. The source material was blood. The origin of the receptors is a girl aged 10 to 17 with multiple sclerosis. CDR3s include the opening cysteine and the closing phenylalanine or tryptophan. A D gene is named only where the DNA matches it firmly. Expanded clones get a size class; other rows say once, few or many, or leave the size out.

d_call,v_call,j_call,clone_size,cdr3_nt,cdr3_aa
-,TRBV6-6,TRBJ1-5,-,TGTGCCAGCAGGGCGAAGGGGGGGGCCTATCAGCCCCAGCATTTT,CASRAKGGAYQPQHF
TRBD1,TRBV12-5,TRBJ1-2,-,TGTGCTAGTGGTTTGGTGACCCAAATGTCCCGGGACAGGGTAGACTATGGCTACACCTTC,CASGLVTQMSRDRVDYGYTF
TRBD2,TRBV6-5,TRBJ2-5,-,TGTGCCAGCAGTCCTTTGGGGGGGAATGAGCAGTACTTC,CASSPLGGNEQYF
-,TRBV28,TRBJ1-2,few,TGTGCCAGCGAAGGCAGCCTGAACTATGGCTACACCTTC,CASEGSLNYGYTF
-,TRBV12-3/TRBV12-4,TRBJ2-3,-,TGTGCCAGCAGTTTTCAGGGCGGGAGCACAGATACGCAGTATTTT,CASSFQGGSTDTQYF
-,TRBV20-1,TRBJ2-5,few,TGCAGTGCGGCTAGCGATTCGTGGGAGACCCAGTACTTC,CSAASDSWETQYF
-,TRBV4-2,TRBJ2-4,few,TGTGCCAGCAGCGGAGAGATCAACATTCAGTACTTC,CASSGEINIQYF
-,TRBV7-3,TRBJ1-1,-,TGTGCCAGCAGCTTAATGGCGGGTGAAGCTTTCTTT,CASSLMAGEAFF
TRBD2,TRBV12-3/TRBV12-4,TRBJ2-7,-,TGTGCCAGCAGTTGGCAGCGGGAGGGCTACGAGCAGTACTTC,CASSWQREGYEQYF
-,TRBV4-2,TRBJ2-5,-,TGTGCCAGCAGGGGGGACGGATTCCAAGAGACCCAGTACTTC,CASRGDGFQETQYF
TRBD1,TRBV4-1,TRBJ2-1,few,TGCGCCAGCAGCCAAGATAGTTACAAACGGGACAGGAACAATGAGCAGTTCTTC,CASSQDSYKRDRNNEQFF
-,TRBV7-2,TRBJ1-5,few,TGTGCCAGCAGCGACCAGGGTGGCAATCAGCCCCAGCATTTT,CASSDQGGNQPQHF
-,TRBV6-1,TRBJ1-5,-,TGTGCCAGCATAGCCAGGGGAACTGGGCTAAGGCACAATCAGCCCCAGCATTTT,CASIARGTGLRHNQPQHF
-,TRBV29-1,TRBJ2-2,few,TGCAGCGTCGTAAGAACAGGGTCCGGGGAGCTGTTTTTT,CSVVRTGSGELFF
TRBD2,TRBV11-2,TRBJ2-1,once,TGTGCCAGCAGCTTAAAGAGCGGGGCGGCTAGGGAGCAGTTCTTC,CASSLKSGAAREQFF
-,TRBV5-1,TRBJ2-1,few,TGCGCCAGCAGCCTCAGCAGCAACTCCTACAATGAGCAGTTCTTC,CASSLSSNSYNEQFF
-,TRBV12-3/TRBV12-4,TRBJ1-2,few,TGTGCCAGCAGTCCCGGAGTCTATGGCTACACCTTC,CASSPGVYGYTF
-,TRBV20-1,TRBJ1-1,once,TGCAGTGCTAGGATTGTGTCAGGGGAAACTGAAGCTTTCTTT,CSARIVSGETEAFF
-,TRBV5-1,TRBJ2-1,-,TGCGCCAGCAGCTTGGATGGTGACGCTTCCTACAATGAGCAGTTCTTC,CASSLDGDASYNEQFF
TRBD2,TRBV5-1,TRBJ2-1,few,TGCGCCAGCAGCCCGGGGACTAGCGTCGGACTTGAGCAGTTCTTC,CASSPGTSVGLEQFF
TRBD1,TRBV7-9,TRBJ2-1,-,TGTGCCAGCAGCCCAACGACAGGGCTGGGCAATGAGCAGTTCTTC,CASSPTTGLGNEQFF
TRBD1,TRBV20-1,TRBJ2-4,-,TGCAGTGCTGCTAAGGACAGGGGGCGCGGAAACATTCAGTACTTC,CSAAKDRGRGNIQYF
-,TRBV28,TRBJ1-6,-,TGTGCCAGCAGTTTCGGGCAAGGCATATTATCACCCCTCCACTTT,CASSFGQGILSPLHF
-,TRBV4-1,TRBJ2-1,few,TGCGCCAGCAGCCAAGTAGCATTTCGCGTTGGCGATGAGCAGTTCTTC,CASSQVAFRVGDEQFF
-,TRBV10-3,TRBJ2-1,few,TGTGCCATCAGGACAGGTAGCTCCTACAATGAGCAGTTCTTC,CAIRTGSSYNEQFF
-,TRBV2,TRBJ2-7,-,TGTGCCAGCAGTGAAGTAGCTCCCTACGAGCAGTACTTC,CASSEVAPYEQYF
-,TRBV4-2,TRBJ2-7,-,TGTGCCAGCAGCCAAGATTTAATGGCTACCACCTACGAGCAGTACTTC,CASSQDLMATTYEQYF
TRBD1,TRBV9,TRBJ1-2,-,TGTGCCAGCAGCACCTTAGGTGGGACAGGGTTTGGCTACACCTTC,CASSTLGGTGFGYTF
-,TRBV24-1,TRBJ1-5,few,TGTGCCACCAGGGGCGGAGGGATCTCGTGCGGCAATCAGCCCCAGCATTTT,CATRGGGISCGNQPQHF
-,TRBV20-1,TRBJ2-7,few,TGCAGTGCTAGACAGAGCTCCTACGAGCAGTACTTC,CSARQSSYEQYF
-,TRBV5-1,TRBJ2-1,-,TGCGCCAGCAGCCCACAGATCAACAATGAGCAGTTCTTC,CASSPQINNEQFF
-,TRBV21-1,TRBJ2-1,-,TGTGCCAGCAGCAAAGTCCCAGCGGCCCCAACCTCAAGCTCCTACAATGAGCAGTTCTTC,CASSKVPAAPTSSSYNEQFF
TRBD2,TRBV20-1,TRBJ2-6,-,TGCAGTGCCCTTCTTAGCGGGAGGGACGGGGCCAACGTCCTGACTTTC,CSALLSGRDGANVLTF
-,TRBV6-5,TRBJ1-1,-,TGTGCCAGCGTTCGCCAGGGAAATGGTGAAGCTTTCTTT,CASVRQGNGEAFF
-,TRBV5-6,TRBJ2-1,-,TGTGCCAGCAGCTTCGGGGGCTCGGACAATGAGCAGTTCTTC,CASSFGGSDNEQFF
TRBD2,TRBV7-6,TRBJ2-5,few,TGTGCCAGCAGCCCCCGGGGAGGGACTAGAGGGGTTGAGACCCAGTACTTC,CASSPRGGTRGVETQYF
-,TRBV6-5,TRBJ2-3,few,TGTGCCAGCAGTTCAGGACAGGGAGGGGCAGATACGCAGTATTTT,CASSSGQGGADTQYF
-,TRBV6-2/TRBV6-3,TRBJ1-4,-,TGTGCCAGCAGGCTCGGTGAAAAACTGTTTTTT,CASRLGEKLFF
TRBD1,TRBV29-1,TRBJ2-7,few,TGCAGCGCTGTGGGACAGTACGAGCAGTACTTC,CSAVGQYEQYF
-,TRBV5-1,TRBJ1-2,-,TGCGCCAGCAGCTTGGATCGACAATTGTCTGGCTACACCTTC,CASSLDRQLSGYTF
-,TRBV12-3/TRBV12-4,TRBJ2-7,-,TGTGCCAGCAGTTCGAGCGCCGGCGAGCAGTACTTC,CASSSSAGEQYF
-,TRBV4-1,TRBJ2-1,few,TGCGCCAGCAGCCAAGAAGTACAGGACTACAATGAGCAGTTCTTC,CASSQEVQDYNEQFF
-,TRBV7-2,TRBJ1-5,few,TGTGCCAGCAGCTTAGGAGGGTCAAGGAATCAGCCCCAGCATTTT,CASSLGGSRNQPQHF
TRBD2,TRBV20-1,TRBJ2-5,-,TGCAGTGCTATGATAGCGGGACCCCCGGAGACCCAGTACTTC,CSAMIAGPPETQYF
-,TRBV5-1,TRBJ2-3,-,TGCGCCAGCAGCTTGGGGGGGCCCATGGATACGCAGTATTTT,CASSLGGPMDTQYF
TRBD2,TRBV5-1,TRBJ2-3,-,TGCGCCAGCAGCTGGGCGACTAGCGGGGCTAGCACAGATACGCAGTATTTT,CASSWATSGASTDTQYF
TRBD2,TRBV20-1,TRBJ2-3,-,TGCAGTGCTAGTAATGCGGGAGGCCCATTCACAGATACGCAGTATTTT,CSASNAGGPFTDTQYF
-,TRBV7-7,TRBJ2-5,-,TGTGCTAGCAGCTTAGCCGGAGAGAAGGAGACCCAGTACTTC,CASSLAGEKETQYF
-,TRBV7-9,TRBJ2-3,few,TGTGCCAGCAGCGGAGATTTTACGCAGTATTTT,CASSGDFTQYF
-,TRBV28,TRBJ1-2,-,TGTGCCAGCAGTTTTATGTTGGCAGGATCGGACTATGGCTACACCTTC,CASSFMLAGSDYGYTF
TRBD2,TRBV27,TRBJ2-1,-,TGTGCCAGCACCCACGGGACCACCGGACTAGCGGGAGGGGGTAGCAATGAGCAGTTCTTC,CASTHGTTGLAGGGSNEQFF
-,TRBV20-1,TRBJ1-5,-,TGCAGTGCTAGGATCTCCAGGGTTGCTCAGCCCCAGCATTTT,CSARISRVAQPQHF
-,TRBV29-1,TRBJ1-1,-,TGCAGCGCAGTCCCGGGGGGTGACGCTGAAGCTTTCTTT,CSAVPGGDAEAFF
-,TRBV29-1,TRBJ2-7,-,TGCAGCGTTGAAGATGGCAGGGCCACCTACGAGCAGTACTTC,CSVEDGRATYEQYF
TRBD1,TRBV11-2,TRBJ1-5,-,TGTGCCAGCAGCTTAGAGCCGAGGGGGCAGGGAACCCAGCATTTT,CASSLEPRGQGTQHF
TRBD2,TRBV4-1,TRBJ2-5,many,TGCGCCAGCAGCCAAGCACTAGCGGACCAAGAGACCCAGTACTTC,CASSQALADQETQYF
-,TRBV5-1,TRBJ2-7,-,TGCGCCAGCAACTTGGCGCCAGGGACTTCCTACGAGCAGTACTTC,CASNLAPGTSYEQYF
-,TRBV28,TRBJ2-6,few,TGTGCCAGCAGTTTAGCGGCTGGGGCCAACGTCCTGACTTTC,CASSLAAGANVLTF